Presented here are 25 T cell receptor beta chains from one specimen sequenced in a study of OX40 agonist ivuxolimab in advanced cancers. Assay: immunoSEQ multiplex PCR; the TCRdb copy retains only in-frame clones and omits some. The sample consists of roughly 55,000 clones, approximately 80% of them appearing once. This specimen consisted of CD4+ or CD8+ T cells sorted from blood, obtained in a trial of the OX40 agonist ivuxolimab. Receptor source: an adult with an advanced solid tumor such as melanoma, head and neck, liver or kidney cancer.

The chain employs TRBV6-1 and TRBJ2-3, with TRBD2 matching over 9 bases. V lost 6 bases and J lost 3; bases outside the gene matches: 4. This CDR3 is 14 amino acids long. Germline V gene lookup returns CDR1 MNHNS and CDR2 SASEGT. The CDR3 DNA follows: TGTGCCAGCAGCAGCGGGGGGCGAACAGATACGCAGTATTTT. As protein: CASSSGGRTDTQYF.

V is TRBV19 and J is TRBJ1-6; D remains ambiguous. V was trimmed by 6 bases and J by 10 bases, leaving 19 bases between them. The CDR3 has 15 residues. Per the germline V gene, CDR1 is LNHDA and CDR2 is SQIVND (reference sequence). CDR3 nucleotides: TGTGCCAGTAGCCCCCCTCCTGGTGGCTTATCACCCCTCCACTTT. It is translated as CASSPPPGGLSPLHF.

CDR3 in amino acids: CASSLGTATTYEQYF. The CDR3 DNA reads TGCGCCAGCAGCCTAGGGACCGCCACTACCTACGAGCAGTACTTC. This chain uses TRBV5-1 with TRBJ2-7, with D perhaps assigned TRBD1 or TRBD2 (5 bases each). The CDR3 length is 15 residues. V was cut by 4 bases and J by 2 bases, with 16 bases left in between. CDR1 and CDR2 from the germline V gene are SGHRS and YFSETQ.

This clone was counted once. This sequence joins TRBV5-1 and TRBJ1-6, with TRBD1 identical over 10 bases. V lost 0 bases, J lost 11 bases, and 8 bases stayed unmatched. CDR3 size: 16 residues. Germline assignment: CDR1 SGHRS and CDR2 YFSETQ. The CDR3 here is CASSLAVGQGDAPLHF. The CDR3 DNA reads as TGCGCCAGCAGCTTGGCGGTAGGACAGGGGGACGCACCCCTCCACTTT. Combining the CDR3 with reference TRBV5-1 and TRBJ1-6 gives the whole variable domain KAGVTQTPRYLIKTRGQQVTLSCSPISGHRSVSWYQQTPGQGLQFLFEYFSETQRNKGNFPGRFSGRQFSNSRSEMNVSTLELGDSALYLCASSLAVGQGDAPLHFGNGTRLTVT.

The CDR3 sequence is CASKEVSGGGYNEQFF. The CDR3 region has the DNA TGTGCCAGTAAGGAGGTTAGCGGAGGGGGCTACAATGAGCAGTTCTTC. The chain has TRBV19 and TRBJ2-1; D is possibly TRBD1 or TRBD2 (6 bases each). Trimming shortened V by 7 bases and J by 3 bases, and 19 bases separated the two germline ends. CDR1 LNHDA and CDR2 SQIVND come from the germline V gene (reference sequence). This CDR3 comprises 16 residues. Using reference TRBV19 and TRBJ2-1 for the parts outside the CDR3, the full variable domain is DGGITQSPKYLFRKEGQNVTLSCEQNLNHDAMYWYRQDPGQGLRLIYYSQIVNDFQKGDIAEGYSVSREKKESFPLTVTSAQKNPTAFYLCASKEVSGGGYNEQFFGPGTRLTVL.

The chain joins TRBV2 to TRBJ2-7; maybe TRBD1 (5 bases). Germline loops: CDR1 SNHLY, CDR2 FYNNEI. V lost 7 bases and J 0 bases, leaving 13 bases between the germline ends. The CDR3 spans 14 residues. As DNA, the CDR3 is TGTGCCAGCAAACCAGGACATCCCTCCTACGAGCAGTACTTC. Translating it yields CASKPGHPSYEQYF.

The chain joins TRBV30 to TRBJ2-1; 16 bases fit TRBD2. J gave up 10 bases and V 0 bases, and 12 bases lay outside the gene matches. There are 18 residues in the CDR3. Germline-derived CDR1 and CDR2 are GTSNPN and SVGIG (reference sequence). The CDR3 region is CAWSVRGKGGLAGGEQFF. CDR3 nucleotide sequence: TGTGCCTGGAGTGTACGGGGAAAGGGGGGACTAGCGGGAGGGGAGCAGTTCTTC.

This chain links TRBV18 with TRBJ2-7, with 12 bases identical to TRBD2. CDR3 length: 18 residues. V was clipped by 2 bases and J by 4 bases; unmatched bases: 12. CDR1 is KGHSH and CDR2 is LQKENI in the germline V gene. The CDR3 DNA follows: TGTGCCAGCTCACCAGGGAGGCTAGCGGGAGGGCCTGGATACGAGCAGTACTTC. Its translation: CASSPGRLAGGPGYEQYF.

This clone was seen more than once but under ten times. The chain combines TRBV15 with TRBJ2-2, with TRBD1 matching over 9 bases. This CDR3 has 16 amino acids. Germline values: CDR1 LNHNV, CDR2 YYDKDF (reference sequence). The V and J ends lost 2 bases and 1 base, in that order; junction bases with no gene match: 2. CDR3 DNA: TGTGCCACCAGCAGAATGGGACAGGGGAACACCGGGGAGCTGTTTTTT. Translating gives CATSRMGQGNTGELFF.

The V gene is TRBV7-2, the J gene TRBJ1-6; unclear D gene. Per germline, CDR1 SGHTA and CDR2 FQGNSA. The ends were cut back, 1 base at V and 4 bases at J, with 8 bases in the middle. This CDR3 contains 15 residues. CDR3 sequence (DNA): TGTGCCAGCAGCTTAGGCGACGGATATAATTCACCCCTCCACTTT. Residues: CASSLGDGYNSPLHF.

The chain joins TRBV5-4 to TRBJ1-2; D is uncertain. Germline V gene sequence: CDR1 SGHNT, CDR2 YYREEE (reference sequence). This CDR3 contains 14 residues. The germline V and J ends were trimmed by 4 bases and 4 bases, with 14 bases remaining between them. The CDR3 DNA is TGTGCCAGCAGCCGTCCTGGAGGGAGCTATGGCTACACCTTC. Protein: CASSRPGGSYGYTF. Full variable domain (outside the CDR3, taken from reference TRBV5-4 and TRBJ1-2): ETGVTQSPTHLIKTRGQQVTLRCSSQSGHNTVSWYQQALGQGPQFIFQYYREEENGRGNFPPRFSGLQFPNYSSELNVNALELDDSALYLCASSRPGGSYGYTFGSGTRLTVV.

The V and J genes are TRBV5-1 and TRBJ1-1, with TRBD1 matching over 8 bases. V was pared by 4 bases and J by 5 bases, with 7 bases of the junction left unmatched. This CDR3 is 14 amino acids long. Germline CDR1 reads SGHRS; CDR2 reads YFSETQ. The CDR3 spells CASSPQGAGTEAFF. The CDR3 nucleotides read TGCGCCAGCAGCCCGCAGGGGGCCGGGACTGAAGCTTTCTTT.

This chain links TRBV9 with TRBJ2-1; D assignment may be TRBD1 or TRBD2 (5 bases each). Germline CDR1 is SGDLS and CDR2 is YYNGEE. V shed 3 bases and J shed 9 bases, with 13 bases lying between them. This CDR3 has 13 amino acids. CDR3: CASSATPGTEQFF. The CDR3 nucleotides are TGTGCCAGCAGCGCCACGCCAGGGACTGAGCAGTTCTTC.

This sequence joins TRBV29-1 and TRBJ1-5; a weak D match, TRBD1 (5 bases). CDR3 size: 13 residues. Trimming cost V 4 bases and J 3 bases, with 10 bases left between them. Germline lookup yields CDR1 SQVTM and CDR2 ANQGSEA. The CDR3 region is CSVVGADNQPQHF. CDR3 DNA: TGCAGCGTTGTAGGGGCTGACAATCAGCCCCAGCATTTT.

V gene TRBV7-2 combines with J gene TRBJ1-2; no reliable D call. The CDR3 length is 14 residues. Germline V gene sequence: CDR1 SGHTA, CDR2 FQGNSA. V was trimmed by 5 bases and J by 8 bases, leaving 18 bases between them. In DNA, the CDR3 is TGTGCCAGCAGCCCAGCGGGCCTCCCGGGCGGCTACACCTTC. It is translated as CASSPAGLPGGYTF. The entire variable domain, with the rest obtained from reference TRBV7-2 and TRBJ1-2, is as follows: GAGVSQSPSNKVTEKGKDVELRCDPISGHTALYWYRQSLGQGLEFLIYFQGNSAPDKSGLPSDRFSAERTGGSVSTLTIQRTQQEDSAVYLCASSPAGLPGGYTFGSGTRLTVV.

The chain couples TRBV6-4 to TRBJ2-3, with TRBD2 matching 13 bases. Germline V lookup: CDR1 MRHNA, CDR2 SNTAGT. The CDR3 spans 16 residues. The V gene end was trimmed by 7 bases and the J gene end by 1 base; junction bases not matched to a gene: 5. CDR3 DNA: TGTGCCAGCAAGACTAGCGGGGGGTTAGGCACAGATACGCAGTATTTT. This gives the protein CASKTSGGLGTDTQYF.

CDR3 protein: CAISDFPGGHEQYF. The DNA for the CDR3 is TGTGCCATCAGTGACTTCCCAGGGGGGCACGAGCAGTACTTC. The J gene is TRBJ2-7, the V gene TRBV10-3, with D perhaps TRBD1 (7 bases). Germline V CDR1 and CDR2: ENHRY, SYGVKD. The CDR3 is made up of 14 amino acids. V was pared by 3 bases and J by 5 bases, with 14 bases between.

The chain joins TRBV30 to TRBJ1-5; D is unresolved. Deletions cut 5 bases from V and 4 bases from J, with 12 bases between. The germline CDR1 and CDR2 sequences are GTSNPN and SVGIG (reference sequence). CDR3 length: 13 residues. CDR3 DNA sequence: TGTGCCTGGGCCTCGGGTAGGAATCAGCCCCAGCATTTT. The encoded protein is CAWASGRNQPQHF.

This rearrangement joins TRBV18 to TRBJ2-1, with a tentative D call TRBD2 (6 bases). Per germline, CDR1 KGHSH and CDR2 LQKENI. This CDR3 region has 14 residues. Trimming stripped 1 base from V and 8 bases from J, with 12 bases between. CDR3 sequence (DNA): TGTGCCAGCTCACCACGTCTAGCGTTCGATGAGCAGTTCTTC. It is translated as CASSPRLAFDEQFF.

In its sample, this clone was seen once. The gene calls are TRBV7-2 and TRBJ2-5; D gene uncertain. Trimming removed 0 bases from V and 5 bases from J, with 10 bases in between. CDR3 size: 14 residues. Per the germline V gene, CDR1 is SGHTA and CDR2 is FQGNSA. The CDR3 bases are TGTGCCAGCAGCTTAGCGGGCAGGTCGGAGACCCAGTACTTC. Amino acid sequence: CASSLAGRSETQYF.

The chain couples TRBV5-1 to TRBJ1-4; perhaps TRBD1 as D (5 bases). The CDR3 consists of 13 residues. V was cut by 4 bases and J by 7 bases, with 11 bases left in between. Germline-derived CDR1 and CDR2 are SGHRS and YFSETQ. The CDR3: CASSPRDGEKLFF. CDR3 DNA: TGCGCCAGCAGCCCCAGGGACGGTGAAAAACTGTTTTTT.

CDR3 DNA sequence: TGTGCCAGCAGCCACACCGGGACTAGCGGGGTTATTACCGGGGAGCTGTTTTTT. It codes for CASSHTGTSGVITGELFF. This chain links TRBV27 with TRBJ2-2, with 13 bases identical to TRBD2. Trimming took 6 bases from V and 5 from J; bases not matched to a gene: 12. This CDR3 region has 18 residues. Germline V CDR1 and CDR2: MNHEY, SMNVEV (reference sequence).

The V and J genes are TRBV18 and TRBJ1-2; D may be TRBD1 (6 bases). Germline loops: CDR1 KGHSH, CDR2 LQKENI. V shed 0 bases and J shed 4 bases, with 9 bases lying between them. The CDR3 is made up of 14 amino acids. CDR3 protein: CASSPPTGPYGYTF. The CDR3 DNA reads as TGTGCCAGCTCACCACCAACAGGGCCCTATGGCTACACCTTC.

The rearrangement joins TRBV7-3 to TRBJ2-1; D possibly corresponds to TRBD1 (6 bases). Germline V gene data show CDR1 as SGHTA and CDR2 as FQGTGA. Trimming removed 4 bases at V and 4 bases at J, with 11 bases between. This CDR3 spans 14 amino acids. CDR3 DNA sequence: TGTGCCAGCAGCTCAGACAGGTTATACAATGAGCAGTTCTTC. It specifies CASSSDRLYNEQFF.

This clone was counted only a few times. The chain recombines TRBV29-1 with TRBJ1-1, with D possibly being TRBD1 (6 bases). The germline CDR1 and CDR2 sequences are SQVTM and ANQGSEA. V was shortened by 4 bases and J by 1 base, with 10 bases between the two germline ends. The CDR3 is 13 residues long. CDR3 nucleotides: TGCAGCGTTGTAGGGGGAGGGAACACTGAAGCTTTCTTT. This encodes CSVVGGGNTEAFF.